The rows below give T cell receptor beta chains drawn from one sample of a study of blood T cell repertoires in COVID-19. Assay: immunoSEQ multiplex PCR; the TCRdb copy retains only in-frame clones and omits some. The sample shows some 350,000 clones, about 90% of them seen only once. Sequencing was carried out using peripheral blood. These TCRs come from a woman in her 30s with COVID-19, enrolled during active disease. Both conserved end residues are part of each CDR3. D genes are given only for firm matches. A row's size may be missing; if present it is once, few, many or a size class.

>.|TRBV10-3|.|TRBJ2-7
TGTGCCATCAGTGAGTCATCCAGGGGCTCCTACGAGCAGTACTTC
CAISESSRGSYEQYF
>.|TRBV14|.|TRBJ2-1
TGTGCCAGCAGCCAAGACTCCAGGGGCTTCAGCAATGAGCAGTTCTTC
CASSQDSRGFSNEQFF
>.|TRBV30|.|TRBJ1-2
TGTGCCTGGAGTGTACAAGGAGGGATTGGCTATGGCTACACCTTC
CAWSVQGGIGYGYTF
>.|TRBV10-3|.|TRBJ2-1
TGTGCCATCAGTGAGGATAGCGGAGCCTACAATGAGCAGTTCTTC
CAISEDSGAYNEQFF
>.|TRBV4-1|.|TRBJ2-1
TGCGCCAGCAGCCCCGCCCGGGCTAGCAGTGAGCAGTTCTTC
CASSPARASSEQFF
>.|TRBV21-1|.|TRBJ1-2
TGTGCCAGCAGCAAAGCGCTTTGCGGCAGGGGGCATGGCTACACCTTC
CASSKALCGRGHGYTF
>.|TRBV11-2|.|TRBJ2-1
TGTGCCAGCAGCTTAGGCAGGGATCGTAATGAGCAGTTCTTC
CASSLGRDRNEQFF
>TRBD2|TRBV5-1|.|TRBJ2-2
TGCGCCAGCAGTTGGGGACTAGGGTCTGTGACCGGGGAGCTGTTTTTT
CASSWGLGSVTGELFF
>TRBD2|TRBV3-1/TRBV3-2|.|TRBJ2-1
TGTGCCAGCAGCCAAATGGGGCGGGGGGCGACTGAGCAGTTCTTC
CASSQMGRGATEQFF
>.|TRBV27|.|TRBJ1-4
TGTGCCAGCAGTGTCCGTGTGGGGGCAAAACTGTTTTTT
CASSVRVGAKLFF
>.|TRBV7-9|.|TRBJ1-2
TGTGCCAGCAGCCCTACGACGGGAGCTAACTATGGCTACACCTTC
CASSPTTGANYGYTF
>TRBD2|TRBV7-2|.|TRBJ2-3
TGTGCCAGCAGCTTAGGACCAGCGGGAGACACAGATACGCAGTATTTT
CASSLGPAGDTDTQYF
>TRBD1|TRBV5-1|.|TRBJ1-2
TGCGCCAGCAGTTATGACAGGGGCTGGGGCTACACCTTC
CASSYDRGWGYTF
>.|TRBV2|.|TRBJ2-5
TGTGCCAGCAGAGGCGTACGGCAGGGGAGAAACCAAGAGACCCAGTACTTC
CASRGVRQGRNQETQYF
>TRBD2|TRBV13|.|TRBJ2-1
TGTGCCAGCAGCCAAAATCCGGCCCATGGGACTAGCCACAATGAGCAGTTCTTC
CASSQNPAHGTSHNEQFF
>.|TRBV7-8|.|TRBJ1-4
TGTGCCAGCAGCTTACGTCCCGGAGGAGAAGAAAAACTGTTTTTT
CASSLRPGGEEKLFF
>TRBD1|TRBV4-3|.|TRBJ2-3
TGCGCCAGCAGCCAAGAAAGCAGGGGGCACGGAGATACGCAGTATTTT
CASSQESRGHGDTQYF
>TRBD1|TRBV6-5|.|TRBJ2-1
TGTGCCAGCGGGCAGGGGGCCTACAATGAGCAGTTCTTC
CASGQGAYNEQFF
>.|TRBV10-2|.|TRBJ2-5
TGCGCCAGCTGCGACTATGCGGGGAGACCCCAAGAGACCCAGTACTTC
CASCDYAGRPQETQYF
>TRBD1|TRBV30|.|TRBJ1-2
TGTGCCTGGACCCAGGGGGCAAACCATAATGGCTACACCTTC
CAWTQGANHNGYTF
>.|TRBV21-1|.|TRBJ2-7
TGTGCCAGCAGCAAAGGGAAGAGGTTTCCCCACGAGCAGTACTTC
CASSKGKRFPHEQYF
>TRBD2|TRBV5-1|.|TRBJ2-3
TGCGCCAGCAGCTCCGGACTAGCGAACGCAGATACGCAGTATTTT
CASSSGLANADTQYF
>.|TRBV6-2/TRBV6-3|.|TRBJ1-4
TGTGCCAGCAGCGACCGACGGGTGGGTGAAAAACTGTTTTTT
CASSDRRVGEKLFF
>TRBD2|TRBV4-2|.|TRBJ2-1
TGTGCCAGCAGCCAAGCCGCTAGCGGAGGCTCCTACAATGAGCAGTTCTTC
CASSQAASGGSYNEQFF
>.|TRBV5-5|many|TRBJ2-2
TGTGCCAGCAGGCCTACAGCGACTATCGGGAACACCGGGGAGCTGTTTTTT
CASRPTATIGNTGELFF
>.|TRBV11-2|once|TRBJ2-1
TGTGCCAGCAGCCTCTCTCCCAAGCCTGAGCAGTTCTTC
CASSLSPKPEQFF
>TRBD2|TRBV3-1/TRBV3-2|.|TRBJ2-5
TGTGCCAGCAGCCAAGATAGGAAGCGGGGGCTAGTGGAGACCCAGTACTTC
CASSQDRKRGLVETQYF
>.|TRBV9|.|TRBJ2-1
TGTGCCAGCAGTAATAAGGGGTCGAGCTCCTACAATGAGCAGTTCTTC
CASSNKGSSSYNEQFF
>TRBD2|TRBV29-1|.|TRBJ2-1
TGCAGCGTTGATCCCCAGCGGGGGGTTTCCGGGGGGAATGAGCAGTTCTTC
CSVDPQRGVSGGNEQFF
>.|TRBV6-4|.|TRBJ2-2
TGTGCCAGCAGTGTGTCAGAAAACACCGGGGAGCTGTTTTTT
CASSVSENTGELFF
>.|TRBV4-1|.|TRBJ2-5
TGCGCCAGCAGCCAAGATAAGGGTAGGGGAGAGACCCAGTACTTC
CASSQDKGRGETQYF
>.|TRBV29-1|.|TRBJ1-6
TGCAGCGTTAAACAGACGAACTATTCACCCCTCCACTTT
CSVKQTNYSPLHF
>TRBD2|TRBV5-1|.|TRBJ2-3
TGCGCCAGCATCGGGACTAGCATGGATACGCAGTATTTT
CASIGTSMDTQYF
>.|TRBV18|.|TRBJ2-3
TGTGCCAGCTCACCGGGGACTTCACCAGATACGCAGTATTTT
CASSPGTSPDTQYF
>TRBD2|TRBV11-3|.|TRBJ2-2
TGTGCCAGCAGCTTTTGGCCGGCCCGACTAGCCGAAAACACCGGGGAGCTGTTTTTT
CASSFWPARLAENTGELFF
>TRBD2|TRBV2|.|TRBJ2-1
TGTGCCAGCAGCCCCCCCGGGACTAGCGTCCCCAATGAGCAGTTCTTC
CASSPPGTSVPNEQFF
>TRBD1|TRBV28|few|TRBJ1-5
TGTGCCAGCAGTCCGGGACAGACATATCAGCCCCAGCATTTT
CASSPGQTYQPQHF
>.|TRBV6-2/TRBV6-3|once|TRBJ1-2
TGTGCCAGCAGTCCCCCGGACTATGGCTACACCTTC
CASSPPDYGYTF
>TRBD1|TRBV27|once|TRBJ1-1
TGTGCCAGCACCTCCGGGACAGGGGAGCGGGGGGGTGAAGCTTTCTTT
CASTSGTGERGGEAFF
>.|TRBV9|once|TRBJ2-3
TGTGCCAGCAGGGCGGGGGCCCCCGGTAGAGATACGCAGTATTTT
CASRAGAPGRDTQYF
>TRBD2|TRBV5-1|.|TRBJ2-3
TGCGCCAGCAGCTTCCTCGGACTAGTATCAGATACGCAGTATTTT
CASSFLGLVSDTQYF
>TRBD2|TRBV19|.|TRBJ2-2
TGTGCCAGTAGTATAGATCGGAGCGGGGGGGCCGGAACCGGGGAGCTGTTTTTT
CASSIDRSGGAGTGELFF
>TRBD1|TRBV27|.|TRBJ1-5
TGTGCCAGCAGCCCCCGCAGGGGGAAGAATCAGCCCCAGCATTTT
CASSPRRGKNQPQHF
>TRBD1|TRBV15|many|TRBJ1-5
TGTGCCACCAGCAGAGACCCGGGACAGGCGAGGCAGCCCCAGCATTTT
CATSRDPGQARQPQHF
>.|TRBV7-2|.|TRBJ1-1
TGTGCCAGCAGCTTAGGGGGCGTAATGAACACTGAAGCTTTCTTT
CASSLGGVMNTEAFF
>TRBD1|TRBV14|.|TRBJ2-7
TGTGCCAGCAGCCCTTTGACAGGGGGGAGAGCCTACGAGCAGTACTTC
CASSPLTGGRAYEQYF
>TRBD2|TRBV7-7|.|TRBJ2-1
TGTGCTAGCAGCCCACGCTTGGCGGGGACTAGCGTCAATGAGCAGTTCTTC
CASSPRLAGTSVNEQFF
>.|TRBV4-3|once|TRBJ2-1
TGCGCCAGCAGCCAAGATTTGGGAGATTACAATGAGCAGTTCTTC
CASSQDLGDYNEQFF
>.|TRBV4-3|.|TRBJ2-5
TGCGCCAGCAGCCAAGGCGCCGGGGGTGTAGGGACCCAGTACTTC
CASSQGAGGVGTQYF
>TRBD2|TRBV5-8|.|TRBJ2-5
TGTGCCAGCAGTATGTCTAGCGGTCGCTCTAACCAAGAGACCCAGTACTTC
CASSMSSGRSNQETQYF
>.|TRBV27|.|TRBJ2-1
TGTGCCTGCCGACCGGGGGGCCCTTACAATGAGCAGTTCTTC
CACRPGGPYNEQFF
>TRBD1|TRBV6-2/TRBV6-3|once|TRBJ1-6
TGTGCCAGCAGTTACCCGGACAGGTCGGTGAGGCAGAGCTCCTATAATTCACCCCTCCACTTT
CASSYPDRSVRQSSYNSPLHF
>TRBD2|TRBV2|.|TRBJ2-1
TGTGCCAGCAGATCGGGACTAGTTTACAATGAGCAGTTCTTC
CASRSGLVYNEQFF